This T cell receptor (beta chain) was recovered during a study of CD8+CD57+ T cells in acquired aplastic anemia. The wider study: When averaged, DNA from sorted CD4+ and CD8+ cells came to around 3.1 ug. Regarding the study as a whole: For CD8+ Simpson's diversity, patients and controls showed no significant difference. About 28 sequences, all CD8+ CDR3, were shared between patients and controls.

Patients included in sequencing had previously demonstrated CD8+CD57+ cell expansion by flow cytometry. The patients, all of them, had severe acquired aplastic anemia. Profiling that covered TCR beta VDJ and CDR3 relied on genomic DNA as its template. A single record per CDR3 protein comes from TCRdb applying MiXCR to the reads. This sample has 200,000 to 250,000 distinct CDR3 sequences, with over 55% found just once. This clonotype occurred a few times. The antigen remains undetermined. Losses at the gene ends were 2 bases for V and 4 bases for J; bases not matched to a gene: 7. The CDR3 length is 14 residues. Germline V lookup: CDR1 DFQATT, CDR2 SNEGSKA (reference sequence).

The J gene is TRBJ2-7, the V gene TRBV20-1; 8 nucleotides agree with TRBD1. The receptor comes from a human donor with aplastic anemia. Sequenced: sorted CD4+, CD8+, or CD8+CD57+ T cells (not recorded which) from PBMCs. The CDR3 nucleotides read TGCAGTGCTAGATTCCCAGGGGGCTTGTACGAGCAGTACTTC. Amino acids: CSARFPGGLYEQYF.